A selection of T cell receptor beta chains follows, all from one sample in a study of cytomegalovirus exposure and HLA in healthy donors. This table comes from immunoSEQ multiplex PCR, and its TCRdb copy is limited to in-frame clones, with some not included. The table includes roughly 120,000 clones, 65% to 80% detected once. Sequencing was done on a sample of PBMCs. The receptors were sampled from a woman aged 55-70 years in good health and CMV-seropositive. The conserved cysteine and the conserved F or W are not part of the CDR3 here.

V,J,CDR3
TRBV5-1,TRBJ2-5,ASSLWGTSWETQY
TRBV19,TRBJ2-7,ASSSHGRDADEQY
TRBV28,TRBJ2-7,ASSRGGAGHSYEQY
TRBV20-1,TRBJ2-7,SARTGYEQY
TRBV7-9,TRBJ2-3,ASSNYLAGVRDTQY
TRBV5-4,TRBJ2-1,ASSLGGRVYNEQF
TRBV2,.,ASSRPGIEQY
TRBV28,TRBJ1-2,ASSTPTGVYGYT
TRBV5-4,TRBJ2-2,ASRETSGSVGGELF
TRBV21-1,.,ASSAATSGPYEQY
TRBV28,TRBJ1-5,ASSFVTRVSSNQPQH
TRBV7-2,TRBJ2-1,ASSLVVHEQF
TRBV5-1,TRBJ1-3,ASSPYGEISGNTIY
TRBV28,TRBJ2-7,ASSYPWGPASSYEQY
TRBV10-3,TRBJ1-1,ATGLMNTEAF
TRBV19,.,ASSGGSNSYEQY
TRBV11-2,TRBJ2-7,ASSFLAGQAYEQY
TRBV6-1,TRBJ1-5,ASSELGASNQPQH
TRBV7-7,TRBJ1-3,ASSLSGVGNTIY
TRBV18,TRBJ2-2,ASSQQPENTGELF
TRBV7-9,TRBJ1-3,ASSFPGTGGNTIY
TRBV9,TRBJ2-1,ASSAERLALSLF
TRBV10-3,TRBJ2-5,AISESRDYQETQY
TRBV10-3,TRBJ2-7,ASKGSGDRWTEEQY
TRBV21-1,TRBJ2-6,ASSARDRVSGANVLT
TRBV28,TRBJ2-2,ASSFLQGANTGELF
TRBV5-1,TRBJ2-4,ASSPGTSGRVLAKNIQY
TRBV18,TRBJ1-1,ASRPRGGGDTEAF
TRBV2,TRBJ1-2,ASRIRDRGLRFYGYT
TRBV9,TRBJ1-1,ASSAGDAFEAF
TRBV4-1,TRBJ2-7,ASSLTASGSESRY
TRBV1,TRBJ2-1,TSRGTSIHSYNEQF
TRBV19,TRBJ1-2,ASRTSGVNYGYT
TRBV6-6,TRBJ2-7,ASSYDTIAYEQY
TRBV4-1,TRBJ2-2,ASSARTSENTGELF
TRBV5-6,TRBJ1-1,ASRTSGGYNTEAF
TRBV9,TRBJ2-1,ASSVDLAGAEQF
TRBV5-4,TRBJ1-1,ASSLAGMHTEAF
TRBV28,TRBJ2-7,ASSFNDREGGEQY
TRBV5-1,TRBJ1-2,ASSSLLGSNYGYT
TRBV28,TRBJ2-3,ASSLLPGQRTDTQY
TRBV5-4,TRBJ2-2,ASSFGGTTGELF
TRBV5-1,TRBJ2-1,ASSAPDRGSEQF
TRBV29-1,TRBJ1-2,SVEDLHGYT
TRBV2,TRBJ2-2,ASSDRWANTGELF
TRBV30,TRBJ2-7,AWSVGGLAGVFGGVYEQY
TRBV7-2,TRBJ2-7,ASSLTFYEQY
TRBV5-1,TRBJ1-3,ASSLDLVASGNTIY
TRBV7-2,TRBJ2-1,ASSISGAHDEQF
TRBV7-9,TRBJ2-5,SSSPSSVSETQY
TRBV18,TRBJ1-2,ASSPPAGADGYT
TRBV28,TRBJ2-7,ASTLSGSTYEQY
TRBV7-6,TRBJ2-5,ASSLGLGTSGSIASVRTQY
TRBV7-2,TRBJ2-1,ASSPQVDYNEQF
TRBV5-1,TRBJ2-1,ASSLGTSGNLEQF
TRBV5-4,TRBJ1-5,ASSRSGGNSNQPQH
TRBV7-9,TRBJ1-1,ASSLLRDSKNTEAF